The clone carrying this TCR beta chain occurred many times. The antigen is unknown. These data originate in a study of T cell repertoires in cytomegalovirus infection. Study context: Matching HLA type and CMV infection were both indicated by public TCR beta signatures.

CDR3 length equals 13 residues. Trimming cost V 5 bases and J 1 base, with 7 bases left between them. Per the germline V gene, CDR1 is MNHEY and CDR2 is SVGAGI. MiXCR was run by TCRdb on the reads, yielding one entry per CDR3 protein. The repertoire consists of nearly 700,000 distinct CDR3 sequences, with approximately 33% occurring once and the leading ten covering approximately 18%. Study-wide points: The ex vivo response showed dominance by HLA-C-restricted CMV-specific TCR beta clonotypes. Carriage of CMV together with the relevant HLA was identifiable through cumulative public TCR beta family frequency.

The chain couples TRBV6-5 to TRBJ2-3, with unresolved D. Sample: cultured PBMCs, taken from culture after CMV antigen stimulation. The sequence came from a human donor in good health (CMV status not recorded). Some clones in this sample may be carry-over from other donors' samples. The CDR3 sequence: CASSRLGTDTQYF. The CDR3 region has the DNA TGTGCCAGCAGTCGACTCGGCACAGATACGCAGTATTTT.